The subject of this entry is one T cell receptor (beta chain). Its cognate antigen has yet to be identified. It has no much larger one-base neighbor in the sample; base qualities were not kept. The data were obtained in a study of T cell changes during pregnancy in multiple sclerosis (dated by TCRdb to between 2019 and 2020). Broadly, across the study: The study examined how the T cell repertoire changed over the course of pregnancy in women with multiple sclerosis.

Relative to germline, V is 4 bases shorter and J is 0 bases shorter, with 10 bases between their ends. The CDR3 spans 15 residues, from the cysteine through the phenylalanine. Here the CDR3 DNA is all that survives: 45 bases in frame from base 1. The germline V gene (reference sequence) sets CDR1 to LNHDA and CDR2 to SQIVND. The library was made by the immunoSEQ multiplex PCR assay. TCRdb stores this immuneACCESS table with in-frame sequences only. Part of the clones is absent; in the studies checked, under half of the shortfall reflects unresolved V genes, and no reason is known for the rest. In this sample the table shows approximately 41,000 clones, 92% of which occur a single time. 0.67% of the sample comes from the top ten.

The receptor comes from a female donor with multiple sclerosis, enrolled in a pregnancy study. The specimen was CD4+ T cells from peripheral blood mononuclear cells, collected in the first trimester of pregnancy. The chain couples TRBV19 to TRBJ1-5, with a weak D call of TRBD1 (5 bases match). The CDR3 in this case is CASSTGFISNQPQHF. The nucleotide sequence reads TGTGCCAGTAGTACAGGGTTCATTAGCAATCAGCCCCAGCATTTT.